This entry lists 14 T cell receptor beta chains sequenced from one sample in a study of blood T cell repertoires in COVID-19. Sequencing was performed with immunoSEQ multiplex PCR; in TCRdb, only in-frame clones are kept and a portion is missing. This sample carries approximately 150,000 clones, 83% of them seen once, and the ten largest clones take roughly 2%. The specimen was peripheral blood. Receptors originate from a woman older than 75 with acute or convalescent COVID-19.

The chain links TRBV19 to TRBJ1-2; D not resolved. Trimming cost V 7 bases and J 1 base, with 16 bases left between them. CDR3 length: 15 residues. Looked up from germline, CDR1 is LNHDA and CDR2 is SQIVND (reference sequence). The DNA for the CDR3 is TGTGCCAGTAAGCCTAGGCCAGATTTTAACTATGGCTACACCTTC. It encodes CASKPRPDFNYGYTF.

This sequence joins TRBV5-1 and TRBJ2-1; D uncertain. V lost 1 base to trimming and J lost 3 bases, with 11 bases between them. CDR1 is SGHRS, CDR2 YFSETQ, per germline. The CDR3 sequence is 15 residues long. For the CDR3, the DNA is TGCGCCAGCAGCTTGACCGGGTTAGGCTACAATGAGCAGTTCTTC. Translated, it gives CASSLTGLGYNEQFF.

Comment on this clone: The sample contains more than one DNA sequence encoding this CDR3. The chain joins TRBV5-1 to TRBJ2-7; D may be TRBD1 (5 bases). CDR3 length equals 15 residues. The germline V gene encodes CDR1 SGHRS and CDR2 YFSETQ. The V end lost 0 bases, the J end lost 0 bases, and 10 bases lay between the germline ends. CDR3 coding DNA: TGCGCCAGCAGCTTGGGTACAGGCAGCTCCTACGAGCAGTACTTC. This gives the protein CASSLGTGSSYEQYF.

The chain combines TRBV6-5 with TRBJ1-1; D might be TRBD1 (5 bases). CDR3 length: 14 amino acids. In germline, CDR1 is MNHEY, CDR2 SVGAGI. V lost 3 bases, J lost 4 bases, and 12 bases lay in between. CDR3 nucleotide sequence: TGTGCCAGCAGTTATATCCCGGGGGGCACTGAAGCTTTCTTT. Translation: CASSYIPGGTEAFF.

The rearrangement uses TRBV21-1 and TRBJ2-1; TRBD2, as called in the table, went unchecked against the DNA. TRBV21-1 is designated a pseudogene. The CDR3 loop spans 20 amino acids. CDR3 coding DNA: TGCGCCAGCAGCAAAGTCGGGGGGGATGGGGCTAGCGGGTGCTACAATGAGCAGTTCTTC. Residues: CASSKVGGDGASGCYNEQFF.

The CDR3 spells CASSTTDEQFF. Written as DNA, the CDR3 is TGTGCCAGCAGTACTACCGATGAGCAGTTCTTC. The gene calls are TRBV2 and TRBJ2-1; D not resolved. Germline loops: CDR1 SNHLY, CDR2 FYNNEI. Trimming took off 5 bases at V and 8 bases at J, with 7 bases between the two ends. The CDR3 consists of 11 residues. The complete variable domain, with remaining parts taken from reference TRBV2 and TRBJ2-1, reads EPEVTQTPSHQVTQMGQEVILRCVPISNHLYFYWYRQILGQKVEFLVSFYNNEISEKSEIFDDQFSVERPDGSNFTLKIRSTKLEDSAMYFCASSTTDEQFFGPGTRLTVL.

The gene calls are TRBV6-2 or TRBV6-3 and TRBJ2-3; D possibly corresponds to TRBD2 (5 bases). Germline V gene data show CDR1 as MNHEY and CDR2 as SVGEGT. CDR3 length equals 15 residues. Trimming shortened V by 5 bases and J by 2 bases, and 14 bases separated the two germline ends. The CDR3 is CASSQTRSTTDTQYF. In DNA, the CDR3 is TGTGCCAGCAGTCAAACTAGGTCCACCACAGATACGCAGTATTTT.

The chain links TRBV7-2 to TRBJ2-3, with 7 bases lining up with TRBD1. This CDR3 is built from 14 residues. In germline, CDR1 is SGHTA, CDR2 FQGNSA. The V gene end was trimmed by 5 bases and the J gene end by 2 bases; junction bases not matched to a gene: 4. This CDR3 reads CASSTGQHTDTQYF. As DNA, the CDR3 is TGTGCCAGCAGCACGGGACAGCACACAGATACGCAGTATTTT.

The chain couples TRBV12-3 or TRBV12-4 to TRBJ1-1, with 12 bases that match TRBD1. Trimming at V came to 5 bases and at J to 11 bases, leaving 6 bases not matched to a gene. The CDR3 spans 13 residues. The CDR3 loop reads CASSRGQGARAFF. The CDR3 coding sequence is TGTGCCAGCAGTAGGGGACAGGGGGCAAGGGCTTTCTTT.

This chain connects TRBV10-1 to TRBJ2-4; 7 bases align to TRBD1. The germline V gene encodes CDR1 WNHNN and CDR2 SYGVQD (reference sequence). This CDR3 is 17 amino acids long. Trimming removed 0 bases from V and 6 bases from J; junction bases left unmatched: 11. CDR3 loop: CASSESTTGPGGNIQYF. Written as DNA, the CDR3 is TGCGCCAGCAGTGAGTCCACGACAGGGCCAGGGGGAAACATTCAGTACTTC.

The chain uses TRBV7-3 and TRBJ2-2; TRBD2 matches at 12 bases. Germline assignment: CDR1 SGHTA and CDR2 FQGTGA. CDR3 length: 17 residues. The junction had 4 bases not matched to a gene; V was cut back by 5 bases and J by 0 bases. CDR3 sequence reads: CASSATSGGSNTGELFF. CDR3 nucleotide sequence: TGTGCCAGCAGCGCGACTAGCGGGGGCTCGAACACCGGGGAGCTGTTTTTT.

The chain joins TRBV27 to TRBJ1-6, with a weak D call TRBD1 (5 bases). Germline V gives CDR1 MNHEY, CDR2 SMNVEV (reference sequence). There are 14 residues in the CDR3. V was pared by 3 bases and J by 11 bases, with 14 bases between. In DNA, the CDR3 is TGTGCCAGCAGTTTGGAGGGGATTATCACACCCCTCCACTTT. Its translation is CASSLEGIITPLHF.

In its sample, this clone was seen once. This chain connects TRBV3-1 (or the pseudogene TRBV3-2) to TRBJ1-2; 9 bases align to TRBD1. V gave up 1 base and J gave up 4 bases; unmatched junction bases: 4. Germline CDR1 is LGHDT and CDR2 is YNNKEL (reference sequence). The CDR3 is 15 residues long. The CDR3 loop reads CASSQVRDRAYGYTF. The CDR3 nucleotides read TGTGCCAGCAGCCAAGTACGGGACAGGGCCTATGGCTACACCTTC.

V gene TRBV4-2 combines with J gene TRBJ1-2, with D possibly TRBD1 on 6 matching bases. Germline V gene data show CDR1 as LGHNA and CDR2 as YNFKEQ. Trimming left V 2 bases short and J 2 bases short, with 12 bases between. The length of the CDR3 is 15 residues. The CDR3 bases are TGTGCCAGCAGCCAAACAGGGCCAGGGAACTATGGCTACACCTTC. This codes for CASSQTGPGNYGYTF.